The T cell receptor beta chain described here comes from a study of PD-L1 blockade in urothelial cancer. Study-level background: Patients started atezolizumab around 2014, 1,200 mg intravenously every 3 weeks. The analyses of blood took place 3 weeks (second dose) and 6 weeks after treatment start.

Germline values: CDR1 SGHRS, CDR2 YFSETQ. The CDR3 totals 15 residues. With 0 bases removed from V and 0 bases from J, the gap between germline ends came to 9 bases. Each PCR had synthetic TCR analog templates added to it as a spike-in. The repertoire was sequenced with immunoSEQ multiplex PCR; TCRdb's copy has only in-frame clones and lacks some. The data show about 88,000 clones, roughly 90% seen once. Stated time point: pretreatment peripheral blood. Locally advanced or metastatic urothelial carcinoma affected the patients. The sequencing used PBMCs, collected around atezolizumab (anti-PD-L1) treatment. V gene TRBV5-1 combines with J gene TRBJ2-5; D is undetermined. The clonotype comes from a woman older than 75 with urothelial cancer. CDR3 sequence: CASSLDLANQETQYF. The DNA for the CDR3 is TGCGCCAGCAGCTTGGACCTGGCAAACCAAGAGACCCAGTACTTC.